This T cell receptor (beta chain) is drawn from a study of cytomegalovirus exposure and HLA in healthy donors. In the PCR, 60 Vbeta and 13 Jbeta primers were used. The table came from immunoSEQ multiplex PCR; TCRdb's copy has only in-frame clones and leaves some out. This table has fewer than 140,000 clones, roughly 80% appearing once. The V and J ends lost 0 bases and 0 bases, in that order; junction bases with no gene match: 8. CDR3 length equals 19 residues. Germline V gene data show CDR1 as LGHNA and CDR2 as YNFKEQ. Sequenced sample: PBMCs. V is TRBV4-2 and J is TRBJ1-2; 12 bases agree with TRBD1. The receptor was isolated from a man aged 50-59 years in good health and CMV-seronegative. The CDR3 sequence is CASSQDWGTGGMTNYGYTF. The CDR3 DNA reads TGTGCCAGCAGCCAAGATTGGGGGACAGGGGGCATGACTAACTATGGCTACACCTTC.